One T cell receptor (beta chain) is described in this entry. The source material, RNA transcripts, was used to amplify TCR beta CDR3 regions. During a first-round RT-PCR of the TCR CDR3, the HTBI primer set was used. TCRdb re-called the multiplex PCR reads through MiXCR, storing one row per CDR3 protein. The sample holds around 600,000 distinct CDR3 sequences, approximately 14% seen once. Germline V gene lookup returns CDR1 LGHNA and CDR2 YNFKEQ. V was shortened by 5 bases and J by 0 bases, with 14 bases between the two germline ends. This CDR3 is built from 15 residues. The source of the sample is a study of T cells in Graves' hyperthyroidism and ophthalmopathy.

The sample was blood. V gene TRBV4-2 combines with J gene TRBJ2-7; the D is unclear. The clonotype comes from a woman aged 25 to 45 with Graves' hyperthyroidism. This CDR3 is CASSAFRASSYEQYF. CDR3 DNA sequence: TGTGCCAGCAGCGCATTCCGGGCCTCCTCCTACGAGCAGTACTTC.